In its sample, the clone carrying this T cell receptor beta chain was seen a few times. Next came a second PCR, run for about 7 to 12 cycles, which used a sample-barcoded 5' primer along with a J-beta primer mix. TCRdb re-analysed the 5' RACE reads in MiXCR, keeping a single row per CDR3 protein. This table has 650,000 to 1,000,000 distinct CDR3 sequences, roughly 46% appearing once. This specimen belongs to a study of blood T cells in healthy people across ages. Collection of roughly 9.8 milliliters of peripheral blood was performed for each donor. CDR1 is LGHNA, CDR2 YNFKEQ, per germline. The V gene lost 4 bases and the J gene lost 10 bases, with 14 bases spanning the gap. There are 13 residues in the CDR3.

The TCR originated in an elderly man in good health. The chain uses TRBV4-2 and TRBJ2-1, with D possibly TRBD1 on 6 matching bases. The sample comprised blood. The CDR3 spells CASSRRQAAEQFF. As DNA, the CDR3 is TGTGCCAGCAGCCGGCGACAGGCAGCCGAGCAGTTCTTC.